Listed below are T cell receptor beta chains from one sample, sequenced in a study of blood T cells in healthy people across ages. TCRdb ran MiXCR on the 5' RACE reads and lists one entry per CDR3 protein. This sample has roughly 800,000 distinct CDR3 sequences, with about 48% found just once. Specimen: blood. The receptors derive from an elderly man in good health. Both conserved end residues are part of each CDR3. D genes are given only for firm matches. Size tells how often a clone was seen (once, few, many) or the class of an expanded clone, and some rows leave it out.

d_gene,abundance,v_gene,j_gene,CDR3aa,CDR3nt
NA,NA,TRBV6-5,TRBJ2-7,CASSYSRLADEQYF,TGTGCCAGCAGTTACTCGAGGCTGGCAGACGAGCAGTACTTC
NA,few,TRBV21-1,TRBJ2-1,CASSRASANNEQFF,TGTGCCAGCAGCCGGGCTAGCGCTAACAATGAGCAGTTCTTC
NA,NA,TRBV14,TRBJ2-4,CADSRISSRSRGNIQYF,TGTGCCGACAGCCGAATCTCTAGCCGGAGCAGGGGAAACATTCAGTACTTC
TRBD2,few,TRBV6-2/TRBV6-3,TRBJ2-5,CASRAWTSGIETQYF,TGTGCCAGCAGAGCATGGACTAGCGGGATCGAGACCCAGTACTTC
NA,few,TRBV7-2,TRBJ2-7,CASSSIPQGTYEQYF,TGTGCCAGCAGCTCCATTCCTCAGGGGACCTACGAGCAGTACTTC
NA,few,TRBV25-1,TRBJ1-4,CASTPAGRSNEKLFF,TGTGCCAGCACCCCGGCAGGTCGGAGTAATGAAAAACTGTTTTTT
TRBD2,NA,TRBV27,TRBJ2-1,CASSLSGTSGRNEQFF,TGTGCCAGCAGTTTATCCGGGACTAGCGGTAGGAATGAGCAGTTCTTC
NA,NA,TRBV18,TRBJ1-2,CASSGGVDYGYTF,TGTGCCAGCTCCGGAGGGGTCGACTATGGCTACACCTTC
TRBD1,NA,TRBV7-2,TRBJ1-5,CASSLGQGLGQPQHF,TGTGCCAGCAGCTTGGGACAGGGATTGGGACAGCCCCAGCATTTT
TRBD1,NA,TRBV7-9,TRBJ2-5,CASTKGQGEETQYF,TGTGCCAGCACCAAGGGACAGGGAGAAGAGACCCAGTACTTC
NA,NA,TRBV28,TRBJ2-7,CATSRRGGTSNEQYF,TGTGCCACCAGCAGGCGTGGCGGGACCAGCAATGAGCAGTACTTC
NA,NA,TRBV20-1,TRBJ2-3,CSARDSVAAGPQFTDTQYF,TGCAGTGCTAGAGATTCAGTAGCAGCTGGCCCCCAATTCACAGATACGCAGTATTTT
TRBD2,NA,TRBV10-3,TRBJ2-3,CAIKAREEADTQYF,TGTGCCATCAAGGCGCGGGAGGAGGCAGATACGCAGTATTTT
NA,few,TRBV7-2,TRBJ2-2,CASSLAQGRELFF,TGTGCCAGCAGCTTAGCGCAGGGGAGGGAGCTGTTTTTT
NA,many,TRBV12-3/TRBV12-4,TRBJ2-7,CASSTGRRREQYF,TGTGCCAGCAGCACGGGACGGAGACGGGAGCAGTACTTC
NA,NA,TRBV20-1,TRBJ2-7,CSARDRSSYNEQYF,TGCAGTGCAAGGGACCGGAGCTCCTACAATGAGCAGTACTTC
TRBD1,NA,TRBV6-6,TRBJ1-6,CASISQGAYNSPLHF,TGTGCCAGCATTTCCCAGGGGGCCTATAATTCACCCCTCCACTTT
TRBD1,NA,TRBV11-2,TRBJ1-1,CASSLHQGGNTEAFF,TGTGCCAGCAGCCTTCATCAGGGGGGGAACACTGAAGCTTTCTTT
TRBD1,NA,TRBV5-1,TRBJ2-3,CASSSARGLGTDTQYF,TGCGCCAGCAGCTCGGCGAGGGGGCTTGGCACAGATACGCAGTATTTT
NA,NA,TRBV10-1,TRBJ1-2,CASRVGCPHYGYTF,TGCGCCAGCAGGGTAGGGTGTCCACACTATGGCTACACCTTC
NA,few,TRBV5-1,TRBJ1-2,CASSLGTGATNYGYTF,TGCGCCAGCAGCTTGGGTACGGGGGCGACTAACTATGGCTACACCTTC
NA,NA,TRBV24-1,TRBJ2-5,CATSDAGPWETQYF,TGTGCCACCAGTGATGCAGGGCCGTGGGAGACCCAGTACTTC
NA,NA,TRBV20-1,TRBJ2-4,CSAILTTKNIQYF,TGCAGTGCTATTTTGACTACCAAAAACATTCAGTACTTC
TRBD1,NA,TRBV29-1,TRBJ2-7,CSVESGQAYEQYF,TGCAGCGTTGAGTCGGGACAGGCCTACGAGCAGTACTTC
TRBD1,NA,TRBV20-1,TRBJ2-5,CSARGPQLPKQGAPVLTKETQYF,TGCAGTGCTCGGGGCCCTCAGCTTCCCAAACAGGGGGCTCCGGTACTTACCAAAGAGACCCAGTACTTC
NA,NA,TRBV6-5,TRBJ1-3,CASSYPPGGSGNTIYF,TGTGCCAGCAGTTACCCGCCGGGGGGCTCTGGAAACACCATATATTTT
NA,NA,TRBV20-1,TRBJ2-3,CSAASLQESTDTQYF,TGCAGTGCCGCTTCACTACAGGAAAGCACAGATACGCAGTATTTT
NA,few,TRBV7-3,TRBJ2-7,CASSLTAGLGFEQYF,TGTGCCAGCAGCTTAACTGCAGGTCTAGGTTTCGAGCAGTACTTC
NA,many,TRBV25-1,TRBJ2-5,CASSLETQYF,TGTGCCAGCAGCTTAGAGACCCAGTACTTC
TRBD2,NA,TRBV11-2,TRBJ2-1,CASSSPGLAGGWEQFF,TGTGCCAGCAGCTCACCCGGGCTAGCGGGAGGGTGGGAGCAGTTCTTC
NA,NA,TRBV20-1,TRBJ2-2,CSATRTGELFF,TGCAGTGCTACCCGGACCGGGGAGCTGTTTTTT
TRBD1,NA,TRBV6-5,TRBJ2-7,CASSKSGTGAKGEQYF,TGTGCCAGCAGTAAATCCGGGACAGGGGCGAAGGGCGAGCAGTACTTC
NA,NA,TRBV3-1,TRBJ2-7,CASSPPGAAPYF,TGTGCCAGCAGCCCCCCCGGAGCTGCTCCGTACTTC
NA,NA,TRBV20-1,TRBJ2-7,CSAPIIYEQYF,TGCAGTGCTCCCATCATTTACGAGCAGTACTTC
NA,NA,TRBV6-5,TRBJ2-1,CASSYGGEGAWNEQFF,TGTGCCAGCAGTTACGGGGGGGAGGGGGCCTGGAATGAGCAGTTCTTC
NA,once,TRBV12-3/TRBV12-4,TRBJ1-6,CASSLMAAYNSPLHF,TGTGCCAGCAGTTTAATGGCAGCGTATAATTCACCCCTCCACTTT
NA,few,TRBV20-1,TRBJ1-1,CSATRPGRLSNTEAFF,TGCAGTGCGACCCGACCAGGACGTCTTTCGAACACTGAAGCTTTCTTT
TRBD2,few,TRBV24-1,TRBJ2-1,CATSDPPGGNEQFF,TGTGCCACCAGTGATCCCCCGGGGGGAAATGAGCAGTTCTTC
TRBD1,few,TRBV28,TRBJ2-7,CASTLETGMFEEQYF,TGTGCCAGCACCCTCGAGACAGGGATGTTTGAAGAGCAGTACTTC
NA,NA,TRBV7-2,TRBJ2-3,CASSSPGLASRRYAYF,TGTGCCAGCAGCTCCCCGGGACTTGCCTCCCGCAGATACGCGTATTTT
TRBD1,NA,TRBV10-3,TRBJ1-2,CAITPGQQSPDGYTF,TGTGCCATCACACCGGGACAGCAGTCCCCCGATGGCTACACCTTC
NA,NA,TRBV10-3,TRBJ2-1,CAVNRDSSYNEQFF,TGTGCCGTCAACCGGGACTCCTCCTACAATGAGCAGTTCTTC
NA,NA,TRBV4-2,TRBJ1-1,CASSQDLGSQLVAFF,TGTGCCAGCAGCCAAGATCTGGGCAGCCAACTCGTAGCTTTCTTT
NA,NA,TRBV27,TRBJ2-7,CASSFWGHEQYF,TGTGCCAGCAGTTTCTGGGGCCACGAGCAGTACTTC
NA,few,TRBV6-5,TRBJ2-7,CASSYGGGEQYF,TGTGCCAGCAGTTATGGAGGGGGCGAGCAGTACTTC
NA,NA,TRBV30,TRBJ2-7,CAWSVEAGRGYEQYF,TGTGCCTGGAGTGTAGAGGCGGGAAGAGGGTACGAGCAGTACTTC
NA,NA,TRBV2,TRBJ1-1,CASSDRGAVSLAFF,TGTGCCAGCAGTGACAGGGGCGCAGTCAGCTTGGCTTTCTTT
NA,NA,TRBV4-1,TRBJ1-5,CASSLRHGGGGNQPQHF,TGCGCCAGCAGCCTTCGACACGGAGGGGGAGGGAATCAGCCCCAGCATTTT
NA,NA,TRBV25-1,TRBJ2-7,CASSQAGIGEQYF,TGTGCCAGCAGTCAGGCGGGGATTGGCGAGCAGTACTTC
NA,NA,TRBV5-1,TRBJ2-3,CASSLAGLGNRYAYF,TGCGCCAGCAGCTTGGCCGGGTTGGGGAACAGATACGCGTATTTT
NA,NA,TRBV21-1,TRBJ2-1,CASSKARGPNNEQFF,TGTGCCAGCAGCAAGGCAAGGGGTCCCAACAATGAGCAGTTCTTC
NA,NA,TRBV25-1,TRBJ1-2,CASSLRANYGYTF,TGTGCCAGCAGCCTACGGGCTAACTATGGCTACACCTTC
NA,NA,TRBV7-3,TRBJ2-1,CASSTGLGHNEQFF,TGTGCCAGCAGCACCGGTCTGGGGCACAATGAGCAGTTCTTC
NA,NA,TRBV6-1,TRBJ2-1,CASSWDGLVANEQFF,TGTGCCAGCAGTTGGGACGGACTCGTCGCCAATGAGCAGTTCTTC
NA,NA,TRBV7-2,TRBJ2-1,CASSLAFSSGYNEQFF,TGTGCCAGCAGCTTAGCGTTTAGTAGCGGTTACAATGAGCAGTTCTTC